Following are 29 T cell receptor beta chains from one sample sequenced in a study of blood T cell repertoires in COVID-19. The assay was immunoSEQ multiplex PCR, and TCRdb's table has in-frame clones only and misses some. Among 150,000 to 200,000 clones listed, roughly nine tenths were seen once. What was sequenced was peripheral blood. The receptors here all came from a man between 60 and 75 years old with acute or convalescent COVID-19.

V usage is TRBV4-1 and J usage is TRBJ1-4; a weak D match, TRBD1 (6 bases). V dropped 2 bases and J dropped 6 bases, with 16 bases sitting between them. The length of the CDR3 is 16 residues. Germline V gene lookup returns CDR1 MGHRA and CDR2 YSYEKL. CDR3 protein: CASSQPQGLSDEKLFF. The DNA for the CDR3 is TGCGCCAGCAGCCAACCACAGGGATTATCGGATGAAAAACTGTTTTTT.

V and J are TRBV3-1 (or the pseudogene TRBV3-2) and TRBJ1-6; tentative D call: TRBD1 (5 bases). The CDR3 is made up of 15 amino acids. The germline V gene encodes CDR1 LGHDT and CDR2 YNNKEL (reference sequence). V gave up 5 bases and J gave up 4 bases, with 12 bases separating them. CDR3 residues: CASSLEGKYNSPLHF. The CDR3 bases are TGTGCCAGCAGCTTGGAGGGGAAGTATAATTCACCCCTCCACTTT.

This rearrangement joins TRBV5-4 to TRBJ1-2, with D unresolved. Germline assignment: CDR1 SGHNT and CDR2 YYREEE (reference sequence). This CDR3 contains 13 residues. With 4 bases removed from V and 8 bases from J, the gap between germline ends came to 15 bases. DNA for the CDR3: TGTGCCAGCAGCCCCCGGGCGCCGGGGGGCTACACCTTC. Its translation is CASSPRAPGGYTF.

The chain carries TRBV7-6 and TRBJ2-7; TRBD1 agrees at 10 bases. The J segment lost 0 bases and the V segment lost 3 bases, leaving 2 bases of the junction unmatched. CDR1 is SGHVS and CDR2 is FNYEAQ in the germline V gene. The CDR3 covers 15 residues. CDR3 residues: CASSLGQGFSYEQYV. Here the CDR3 DNA reads TGTGCCAGCAGCTTGGGACAGGGGTTCTCCTACGAGCAGTACGTC.

The chain joins TRBV7-8 to TRBJ1-5; no clear D. Trimming shortened V by 0 bases and J by 3 bases, and 6 bases separated the two germline ends. Germline lookup yields CDR1 SGHVS and CDR2 FQNEAQ. CDR3 length equals 14 residues. This chain's CDR3 is CASSLARLNQPQHF. In nucleotides, the CDR3 is TGTGCCAGCAGCTTAGCCAGGCTCAATCAGCCCCAGCATTTT.

The V call is TRBV29-1, the J call TRBJ1-1, with 7 bases aligning to TRBD1. Germline V CDR1 and CDR2: SQVTM, ANQGSEA. The V segment lost 4 bases and the J segment 0 bases; nucleotides outside the gene matches: 8. This CDR3 contains 15 residues. The CDR3 spells CSVVHRGVMNTEAFF. CDR3 DNA: TGCAGCGTTGTTCACAGGGGAGTAATGAACACTGAAGCTTTCTTT.

The chain links TRBV6-6 to TRBJ2-2; TRBD1 aligns across 11 bases. This CDR3 region has 16 residues. J lost 4 bases, V lost 6 bases, and 7 bases had no gene match. Germline CDR1 reads MNHNY; CDR2 reads SVGAGI (reference sequence). In DNA, the CDR3 is TGTGCCAGCAGGCGGGGACAGGGGGGTTCCACCGGGGAGCTGTTTTTT. Amino acids: CASRRGQGGSTGELFF.

This rearrangement joins TRBV5-1 to TRBJ1-5, with D possibly TRBD1 on 5 matching bases. The CDR3 is made up of 13 amino acids. Trimming removed 0 bases at V and 6 bases at J, with 7 bases between. Per the germline V gene, CDR1 is SGHRS and CDR2 is YFSETQ. The CDR3 DNA is TGCGCCAGCAGCTTGGAGGGGTTTCAGCCCCAGCATTTT. This sequence encodes CASSLEGFQPQHF.

This rearrangement joins TRBV5-1 to TRBJ2-2; 7 bases line up with TRBD2. Germline CDR1 and CDR2: SGHRS and YFSETQ. This CDR3 contains 14 residues. With V trimmed by 2 bases and J by 4 bases, 2 bases remained unmatched. CDR3: CASSLSGVTGELFF. CDR3 in DNA: TGCGCCAGCAGCTTAAGCGGGGTCACCGGGGAGCTGTTTTTT.

The V and J genes are TRBV5-4 and TRBJ2-3; 8 nucleotides align to TRBD1. CDR3 length: 16 residues. Germline loops: CDR1 SGHNT, CDR2 YYREEE (reference sequence). The V gene end was trimmed by 2 bases and the J gene end by 8 bases; junction bases not matched to a gene: 13. The CDR3 reads CASSFSQGANQGTQYF. The CDR3, as DNA: TGTGCCAGCAGCTTTAGTCAGGGGGCTAATCAGGGTACGCAGTATTTT.

The rearrangement joins TRBV2 to TRBJ1-2, with 10 bases that match TRBD1. Germline CDR1 and CDR2: SNHLY and FYNNEI. J gave up 2 bases and V 3 bases, and 3 bases lay outside the gene matches. CDR3 length: 15 residues. For the CDR3, the DNA is TGTGCCAGCAGTGACTGGACAGGGGGAAACTATGGCTACACCTTC. Encoded protein: CASSDWTGGNYGYTF.

The rearrangement links TRBV5-6 to TRBJ2-3; 10 nucleotides agree with TRBD2. CDR3 size: 18 residues. The trim removed 3 bases at V and 4 bases at J, leaving 14 bases unmatched. The V gene's germline CDR1 is SGHDT and CDR2 YYEEEE. CDR3 coding DNA: TGTGCCAGCAGCTCCTTGGGTCTAGCGGGAGAACGCGCAGATACGCAGTATTTT. This gives the protein CASSSLGLAGERADTQYF. Based on the CDR3 plus reference TRBV5-6 and TRBJ2-3, the full variable domain is DAGVTQSPTHLIKTRGQQVTLRCSPKSGHDTVSWYQQALGQGPQFIFQYYEEEERQRGNFPDRFSGHQFPNYSSELNVNALLLGDSALYLCASSSLGLAGERADTQYFGPGTRLTVL.

This clone was found once. V usage is TRBV19 and J usage is TRBJ1-1, with TRBD1 as a possible D gene (5 bases). Trimming removed 7 bases from V and 2 bases from J, with 14 bases in between. Germline V lookup: CDR1 LNHDA, CDR2 SQIVND (reference sequence). The CDR3 is 14 residues long. In DNA form, the CDR3 reads TGTGCCAGTACCGTCGCAGGGATAAACACTGAAGCTTTCTTT. The encoded protein is CASTVAGINTEAFF.

The chain recombines TRBV3-1 (or the pseudogene TRBV3-2) with TRBJ2-1; TRBD1 aligns across 9 bases. J lost 7 bases, V lost 7 bases, and 5 bases had no gene match. CDR3 length: 13 amino acids. CDR1 is LGHDT, CDR2 YNNKEL, per germline (reference sequence). The CDR3 is CASTLGQGNEQFF. In DNA form, the CDR3 reads TGTGCCAGCACCTTAGGACAGGGGAATGAGCAGTTCTTC.

V usage is TRBV6-1 and J usage is TRBJ1-2, with D tentatively TRBD1 (6 bases). The V end was cut by 1 base, the J end by 5 bases, with 11 bases between. This CDR3 has 14 amino acids. The V gene's germline CDR1 is MNHNS and CDR2 SASEGT. The CDR3 sequence is CASSEGGQGYGYTF. CDR3 coding DNA: TGTGCCAGCAGTGAAGGGGGGCAGGGTTATGGCTACACCTTC.

The J gene is TRBJ1-2, the V gene TRBV19, with 11 bases fitting TRBD1. This CDR3 has 14 amino acids. The junction had 1 base not matched to a gene; V was cut back by 5 bases and J by 2 bases. Looked up from germline, CDR1 is LNHDA and CDR2 is SQIVND (reference sequence). The DNA for the CDR3 is TGTGCCAGTAGTCGGGACAGGGGGAACTATGGCTACACCTTC. Amino acids: CASSRDRGNYGYTF.

The chain has TRBV14 and TRBJ2-5, with a possible D match to TRBD1 (5 bases). V lost 4 bases and J lost 4, with 13 bases in between. Germline lookup yields CDR1 SGHDN and CDR2 FVKESK. CDR3 length: 14 amino acids. CDR3 coding DNA: TGTGCCAGCAGCCCCTTGGGGCGGCCAGAGACCCAGTACTTC. Protein: CASSPLGRPETQYF.

The gene calls are TRBV2 and TRBJ2-7; tentative D call: TRBD1 (7 bases). V was trimmed by 4 bases and J by 6 bases, leaving 13 bases between them. The CDR3 runs to 13 residues. Germline CDR1 is SNHLY and CDR2 is FYNNEI. CDR3 DNA sequence: TGTGCCAGCAGTGTCGCCCAGGGGGGCGAGCAGTACGTC. Its protein product is CASSVAQGGEQYV.

This clone appeared once. This chain joins TRBV7-9 and TRBJ2-5; maybe TRBD2 (6 bases). CDR1 is SEHNR, CDR2 FQNEAQ, per germline (reference sequence). The CDR3 has 15 amino acids. With 6 bases removed from V and 2 bases from J, the gap between germline ends came to 16 bases. The CDR3: CASRPRGGLQETQYF. The CDR3 DNA reads as TGTGCCAGCAGGCCTCGTGGGGGACTGCAAGAGACCCAGTACTTC.

The V and J genes are TRBV5-1 and TRBJ1-2, with 8 bases that match TRBD1. Trimming took 4 bases from V and 5 from J; bases not matched to a gene: 13. CDR3 length: 16 residues. CDR1 SGHRS and CDR2 YFSETQ come from the germline V gene. The CDR3 region has the DNA TGCGCCAGCAGCCACGGGACCGACAGGGGCCTTTATGGCTACACCTTC. Amino acid sequence: CASSHGTDRGLYGYTF.

The chain employs TRBV11-3 and TRBJ2-1; TRBD2 matches at 11 bases. The germline gives CDR1 SGHNT, CDR2 YENEEA. The CDR3 is made up of 17 amino acids. V trimming: 5 bases; J trimming: 8 bases; junction bases outside the gene matches: 14. CDR3 loop: CASSQTGLAGGVDEQFF. CDR3 DNA: TGTGCCAGCAGCCAAACGGGGCTAGCGGGAGGAGTAGATGAGCAGTTCTTC.

The V call is TRBV9, the J call TRBJ2-1; 11 nucleotides agree with TRBD2. Germline V gene lookup returns CDR1 SGDLS and CDR2 YYNGEE. This CDR3 comprises 16 residues. V shed 1 base, J shed 4 bases, and the junction held 4 bases outside the gene matches. The CDR3 DNA reads TGTGCCAGCAGCGTACTAGCGGGAGGCCCTTACAATGAGCAGTTCTTC. It encodes CASSVLAGGPYNEQFF.

The chain links TRBV6-5 to TRBJ1-1; D is perhaps TRBD1 (5 bases). Germline CDR1 MNHEY, CDR2 SVGAGI. CDR3 length: 14 amino acids. V lost 8 bases, J lost 1 base, and 14 bases lay in between. The CDR3 nucleotides read TGTGCCAGCTCCCAGACAGTCTCGAACACTGAAGCTTTCTTT. Amino acids: CASSQTVSNTEAFF.

The chain has TRBV5-5 and TRBJ2-1, with D perhaps TRBD2 (5 bases). The V and J ends lost 4 bases and 7 bases respectively, with 12 bases between them. The germline CDR1 and CDR2 sequences are SGHKS and YYEKEE (reference sequence). This CDR3 comprises 13 residues. The CDR3 loop is CASSPGSGNEQFF. The DNA for the CDR3 is TGTGCCAGCAGCCCGGGGTCCGGGAATGAGCAGTTCTTC.

V is TRBV2 and J is TRBJ1-1, with 8 bases lining up with TRBD1. The CDR3 contains 13 residues. V gave up 3 bases and J gave up 5 bases; unmatched junction bases: 2. Per the germline V gene, CDR1 is SNHLY and CDR2 is FYNNEI. CDR3 in amino acids: CASSEDRVTEAFF. The CDR3 DNA follows: TGTGCCAGCAGTGAGGACAGGGTGACTGAAGCTTTCTTT.

The chain carries TRBV18 and TRBJ1-1; 9 positions match TRBD1. The CDR3 covers 13 residues. V shed 8 bases, J shed 5 bases, and the junction held 6 bases outside the gene matches. The V gene's germline CDR1 is KGHSH and CDR2 LQKENI. The DNA of the CDR3 is TGTGCCAGCCTCGGACAGGGGAGGACTGAAGCTTTCTTT. Residues: CASLGQGRTEAFF.

This chain connects TRBV2 to TRBJ1-5; 9 bases are shared with TRBD1. The trim removed 6 bases at V and 0 bases at J, leaving 9 bases unmatched. The CDR3 contains 17 residues. Looked up from germline, CDR1 is SNHLY and CDR2 is FYNNEI. This chain's CDR3 is CASSPRTGVRSNQPQHF. Written as DNA, the CDR3 is TGTGCCAGCAGCCCCCGGACAGGGGTCCGTAGCAATCAGCCCCAGCATTTT.

Written as DNA, the CDR3 is TGTGCCAGCAGCTTGGACAGGGCCTATAATTCACCCCTCCACTTT. As protein: CASSLDRAYNSPLHF. The chain links TRBV7-9 to TRBJ1-6, with 8 bases aligning to TRBD1. Trimming at V came to 3 bases and at J to 2 bases, leaving 0 bases not matched to a gene. Germline CDR1 and CDR2: SEHNR and FQNEAQ (reference sequence). The CDR3 covers 15 residues.

In this sample, this clone turned up many times. The chain combines TRBV14 with TRBJ1-1; 10 nucleotides align to TRBD1. J gave up 4 bases and V 3 bases, and 8 bases lay outside the gene matches. CDR1 SGHDN and CDR2 FVKESK come from the germline V gene. The CDR3 runs to 16 residues. CDR3 sequence (DNA): TGTGCCAGCAGCCACGAACTCCGGGACAGGGGCACTGAAGCTTTCTTT. The encoded protein is CASSHELRDRGTEAFF.